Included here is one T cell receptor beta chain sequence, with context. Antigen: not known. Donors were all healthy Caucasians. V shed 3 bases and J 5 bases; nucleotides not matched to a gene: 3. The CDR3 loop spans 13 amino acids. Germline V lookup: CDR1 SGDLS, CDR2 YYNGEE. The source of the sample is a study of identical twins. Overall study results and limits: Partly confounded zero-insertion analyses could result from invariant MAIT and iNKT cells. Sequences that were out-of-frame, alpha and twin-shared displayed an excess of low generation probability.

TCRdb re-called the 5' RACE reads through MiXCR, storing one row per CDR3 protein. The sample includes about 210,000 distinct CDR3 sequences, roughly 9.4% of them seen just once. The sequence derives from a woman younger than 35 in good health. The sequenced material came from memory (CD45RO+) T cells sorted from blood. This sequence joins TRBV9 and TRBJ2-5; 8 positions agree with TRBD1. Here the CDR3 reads CASSGQGAETQYF. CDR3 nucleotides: TGTGCCAGCAGCGGGCAGGGGGCTGAGACCCAGTACTTC.